The subject of this entry is one T cell receptor (beta chain). The data stem from a study of preoperative IRX-2 immunotherapy in early breast cancer. Treatment noted: preoperative locoregional IRX-2 cytokine immunotherapy. Preoperative locoregional IRX-2 cytokine immunotherapy was tested in the phase Ib source study. The protocol was immunoSEQ multiplex PCR, while the TCRdb copy is restricted to in-frame clones and leaves out a portion. The sample lists around 95,000 clones, roughly 85% occurring once. The germline V gene encodes CDR1 SGHNT and CDR2 YENEEA. Trimming removed 4 bases from V and 6 bases from J; junction bases left unmatched: 11. This CDR3 region has 15 residues.

This sample comprised tumor tissue, obtained after IRX-2 immunotherapy. This clonotype originated in a human donor with breast cancer. This rearrangement joins TRBV11-3 to TRBJ1-1; the match to TRBD1 covers 7 bases. CDR3 region: CASSSVSAGGPEAFF. CDR3 coding DNA: TGTGCCAGCAGCTCCGTCTCGGCAGGGGGGCCTGAAGCTTTCTTT.